The following is a TCR beta chain sequence with its context. Its antigen is unidentified. The source of the sample is a study of T cell responses to AZD1222 COVID-19 vaccine. Study overall: Second-dose intervals near 4 or 12 weeks were combined. Study-wide results and limits: Among the donors, most were white British and more were female, and clonal diversity was possibly underestimated. Repertoires were sampled only after the peak T cell response. Distributed over spike, vaccine-associated CD4 TCRs predominated at 160-218 and 743-854.

Assay used: immunoSEQ multiplex PCR; TCRdb lists only in-frame clones, some missing. The sample lists around 110,000 clones, about 92% occurring once. Germline values: CDR1 LNHNV, CDR2 YYDKDF (reference sequence). Trimming took 6 bases from V and 6 from J, leaving 18 bases between them. This CDR3 contains 15 residues. The rearrangement joins TRBV15 to TRBJ1-5, with D unresolved. The specimen was peripheral blood, collected on day 0 of AZD1222 vaccination. This sequence was found in an adult in good health. DNA for the CDR3: TGTGCCACCAGTGGAAGATCAGGACGAGGTCAGCCCCAGCATTTT. This translates into CATSGRSGRGQPQHF.